The rows below give T cell receptor beta chains drawn from one sample of a study of regulatory T cells in long-lasting Graves disease. In TCRdb, the multiplex PCR reads were re-called with MiXCR into one record per CDR3 protein. The sample yields 550,000 to 700,000 distinct CDR3 sequences, about 16% seen once. The data were also submitted as part of a second study, on T cells in Graves' hyperthyroidism and ophthalmopathy.

The material sequenced was peripheral blood mononuclear cells (PBMCs), taken at new diagnosis, from a patient treated with antithyroid drugs. These receptors were collected from a man aged 18 to 35 with Graves disease. Both conserved end residues are part of each CDR3. D genes are given only for firm matches. The size entry is marked missing in some rows and otherwise reads once, few, many or a size class.

V gene,clone size,J gene,D gene,CDR3 DNA,CDR3 protein
TRBV6-1,few,TRBJ1-4,NA,TGTGCCACCCTGGGGGCTAATGAAAAACTGTTTTTT,CATLGANEKLFF
TRBV11-2,many,TRBJ2-2,NA,TGTGCCAGCAGCCCTAAGAGGTTGGACACCGGGGAGCTGTTTTTT,CASSPKRLDTGELFF
TRBV27,many,TRBJ1-1,NA,TGTGCCAGCAGTTTCGGGTTCGAGGGAACTGAAGCTTTCTTT,CASSFGFEGTEAFF
TRBV6-5,NA,TRBJ1-2,NA,TGTGCCAGCAGTTACTCCAGGGGTAACTATGGCTACACCTTC,CASSYSRGNYGYTF
TRBV20-1,NA,TRBJ2-3,NA,TGCAGTGCTAGTGCGCGGGCAAGCGCAGATACGCAGTATTTT,CSASARASADTQYF
TRBV5-1,NA,TRBJ2-5,NA,TGCGCCAGCAGCTGGGGGGCCCTGGAGACCCAGTACTTC,CASSWGALETQYF
TRBV7-9,many,TRBJ2-7,TRBD2,TGTGCCAGCAGCTTAGTCAGAGAGCGGGAGTGGGCCTACGAGCAGTACTTC,CASSLVREREWAYEQYF
TRBV19,few,TRBJ1-5,TRBD1,TGTGCCAGTAGTATGCGAAGACAGGGGCTTAATCAGCCCCAGCATTTT,CASSMRRQGLNQPQHF
TRBV7-9,few,TRBJ2-2,NA,TGTGCCAGCAGCCCCCCCTCCGGGGAGCTGTTTTTT,CASSPPSGELFF
TRBV28,many,TRBJ2-7,TRBD2,TGTGCCAGCAGTTCTTTGACTAGCGGGAGCCACCTCGCCGAGCAGTACTTC,CASSSLTSGSHLAEQYF
TRBV24-1,NA,TRBJ2-2,TRBD1,TGTGCCACCGAGGGGACAGAGAACACCGGGGAGCTGTTTTTT,CATEGTENTGELFF
TRBV6-1,few,TRBJ1-4,NA,TGTGCCAGCAGTATACAGAGAGTAACTCCGGGTGAAAAACTGTTTTTT,CASSIQRVTPGEKLFF
TRBV2,many,TRBJ2-2,TRBD1,TGTGCCAGCAGGACAGGGACCCTACCCACCGGGGAGCTGTTTTTT,CASRTGTLPTGELFF
TRBV24-1,many,TRBJ2-7,NA,TGTGCCACCAGTGATGGCAGTCGCTCCTACGAGCAGTACTTC,CATSDGSRSYEQYF
TRBV2,many,TRBJ2-3,NA,TGTGCCAGCAGTGGACAGGTCGGTTCAATGGAAACGCAGTATTTT,CASSGQVGSMETQYF
TRBV20-1,many,TRBJ2-7,TRBD2,TGCAGTGCCAAGGGACTAGCGGACTACGAGCAGTACTTC,CSAKGLADYEQYF
TRBV7-9,few,TRBJ2-1,TRBD2,TGTGCCAGCAGCTCGTCCGGGACTAGCGGGGTTGAGCAGTTCTTC,CASSSSGTSGVEQFF
TRBV12-3/TRBV12-4,many,TRBJ2-1,NA,TGTGCCAGCAGTTTAGAAGCACCAGCGGGCCGGTACAATGAGCAGTTCTTC,CASSLEAPAGRYNEQFF
TRBV7-9,few,TRBJ2-1,NA,TGTGCCAGCAGCTCACCCGGGGACCACCTAGTATATGAGCAGTTCTTC,CASSSPGDHLVYEQFF
TRBV3-1,few,TRBJ2-1,TRBD2,TGTGCCAGCAGCCAGAGGACTAGCGGGTCCTGGAATGAGCAGTTCTTC,CASSQRTSGSWNEQFF
TRBV3-1,NA,TRBJ2-5,NA,TGTGCCAGCAGCCAAAGGGGGGGGACAGAGACCCAGTACTTC,CASSQRGGTETQYF
TRBV18,NA,TRBJ1-1,TRBD1,TGTGCCAGCTGTCCAACAGGGGCCATGAACACTGAAGCTTTCTTT,CASCPTGAMNTEAFF
TRBV14,NA,TRBJ1-1,NA,TGTGCCAGCAGCCACCTGGGACAGAACACTGAAGCTTTCTTT,CASSHLGQNTEAFF
TRBV11-2,NA,TRBJ1-2,NA,TGTGCCAGCAGCTTAGATAACGGGGAGACAGGAAAAGCTAACTATGGCTACACCTTC,CASSLDNGETGKANYGYTF
TRBV13,many,TRBJ2-2,TRBD1,TGTGCCAGCAGCCCGACAGGGACGGCCGGGGAGCTGTTTTTT,CASSPTGTAGELFF
TRBV10-3,NA,TRBJ1-3,NA,TGTGCCATCAGTGGTCGGCAGGGGTTCGGAAACACCATATATTTT,CAISGRQGFGNTIYF
TRBV6-2/TRBV6-3,many,TRBJ1-1,NA,TGTGCCAGCAGTTACTTGGCCGCATTGAACACTGAAGCTTTCTTT,CASSYLAALNTEAFF
TRBV11-2,many,TRBJ1-1,NA,TGTGCCAGCAGCTTGTGGGGTGAGGCTTTCTTT,CASSLWGEAFF
TRBV6-1,NA,TRBJ2-7,NA,TGTGCCAGCAGCCACCGAGTTAGCGGAACCACCTACGAGCAGTACTTC,CASSHRVSGTTYEQYF
TRBV6-1,few,TRBJ2-3,NA,TGTGCCACCCAGGGTTTGGTCTCAGATACGCAGTATTTT,CATQGLVSDTQYF
TRBV20-1,NA,TRBJ2-2,NA,TGCAGTGCTCCCGTTTCGAACACCGGGGAGCTGTTTTTT,CSAPVSNTGELFF
TRBV13,few,TRBJ1-2,TRBD1,TGTGCCAGCAGCTTATCAGGTAGCACAGGGGTTGGTGGCTACACCTTC,CASSLSGSTGVGGYTF
TRBV28,few,TRBJ1-5,NA,TGTGCCAGCAGTTTGGGTCGGTGGGACAGCAATCAGCCCCAGCATTTT,CASSLGRWDSNQPQHF
TRBV28,many,TRBJ1-5,NA,TGTGCCAGCACCTTAGACGTTAGCAATCAGCCCCAGCATTTT,CASTLDVSNQPQHF
TRBV12-3/TRBV12-4,few,TRBJ2-1,NA,TGTGCCAGCAGGCCATCCTGGACCACCACCCTCAATGAGCAGTTCTTC,CASRPSWTTTLNEQFF
TRBV12-3/TRBV12-4,many,TRBJ1-4,NA,TGTGCCAGCAGTTTCCGGCAGGGTAGTGAAAAACTGTTTTTT,CASSFRQGSEKLFF
TRBV5-4,NA,TRBJ2-3,TRBD2,TGTGCCAGCAGCTTGGCTAGCGGGACCTCAGATACGCAGTATTTT,CASSLASGTSDTQYF
TRBV27,many,TRBJ2-7,NA,TGTGCCAGCAGCCACCTAGCACAGGGTAACGCGAACGAGCAGTACTTC,CASSHLAQGNANEQYF
TRBV2,many,TRBJ2-2,TRBD2,TGTGCCAGCAGCGTCGCTAGCGGGAGGGAGACGAACACCGGGGAGCTGTTTTTT,CASSVASGRETNTGELFF
TRBV4-1,NA,TRBJ2-3,TRBD2,TGCGCCAGCAGTCGTTCCTTAGCGGGAGATACGCAGTATTTT,CASSRSLAGDTQYF
TRBV4-1,NA,TRBJ2-3,TRBD2,TGCGCCAGCAGCCCTAGACTAGCGGGAGATACGCAGTATTTT,CASSPRLAGDTQYF
TRBV7-9,few,TRBJ1-4,TRBD1,TGTGCCAGCCGCAACAGCGGGACAGGGTTAGAAAAACTGTTTTTT,CASRNSGTGLEKLFF
TRBV11-2,many,TRBJ2-7,TRBD2,TGTGCCAGCAGCACCCGGACTAGGCCCTACGAGCAGTACTTC,CASSTRTRPYEQYF
TRBV25-1,NA,TRBJ2-2,NA,TGTGCCAGCAGGGCTCCTTGGGGGCCGAACACCGGGGAGCTGTTTTTT,CASRAPWGPNTGELFF
TRBV7-2,few,TRBJ1-2,TRBD1,TGTGCCAGCAGCTTAGGAGGGGGCAGCGGCTACACCTTC,CASSLGGGSGYTF
TRBV20-1,NA,TRBJ2-1,NA,TGCAGTGCTAGATCCCCCTGGGGGTCCACCTACAATGAGCAGTTCTTC,CSARSPWGSTYNEQFF
TRBV24-1,NA,TRBJ1-2,NA,TGTGCCACCGGGGACACGGGCTATGGCTACACCTTC,CATGDTGYGYTF
TRBV20-1,few,TRBJ1-5,NA,TGCAGTGCGCGGAGCTCTCCAGGCAATCAGCCCCAGCATTTT,CSARSSPGNQPQHF
TRBV2,NA,TRBJ1-1,NA,TGTGCCAGCAGTGAAGCCGGGATGAACACTGAAGCTTTCTTT,CASSEAGMNTEAFF
TRBV28,NA,TRBJ1-2,NA,TGTGCCAGTAGGGATCAGGGCTCCTATGGCTACACCTTC,CASRDQGSYGYTF
TRBV12-3/TRBV12-4,many,TRBJ1-1,NA,TGTGCCAGCAGTTGGAGGGGTTTGAACACTGAAGCTTTCTTT,CASSWRGLNTEAFF
TRBV5-1,NA,TRBJ2-5,TRBD2,TGCGCCAGCAGCTTGGGCGGGAGTGGGCAAGAGACCCAGTACTTC,CASSLGGSGQETQYF
TRBV28,NA,TRBJ1-1,TRBD1,TGTGCCAGCAGGCGGATAGGGGGCGGCACTGAAGCTTTCTTT,CASRRIGGGTEAFF
TRBV30,many,TRBJ2-1,TRBD2,TGTGCCTGGAGCAAGCGGGAGGGTTACAATGAGCAGTTCTTC,CAWSKREGYNEQFF
TRBV5-4,NA,TRBJ2-2,NA,TGTGCCAGCAGCTTGGCGACAAGGAACACCGGGGAGCTGTTTTTT,CASSLATRNTGELFF
TRBV27,NA,TRBJ2-5,NA,TGTGCCAGCGGGGGATGGGGCCAAGAGACCCAGTACTTC,CASGGWGQETQYF